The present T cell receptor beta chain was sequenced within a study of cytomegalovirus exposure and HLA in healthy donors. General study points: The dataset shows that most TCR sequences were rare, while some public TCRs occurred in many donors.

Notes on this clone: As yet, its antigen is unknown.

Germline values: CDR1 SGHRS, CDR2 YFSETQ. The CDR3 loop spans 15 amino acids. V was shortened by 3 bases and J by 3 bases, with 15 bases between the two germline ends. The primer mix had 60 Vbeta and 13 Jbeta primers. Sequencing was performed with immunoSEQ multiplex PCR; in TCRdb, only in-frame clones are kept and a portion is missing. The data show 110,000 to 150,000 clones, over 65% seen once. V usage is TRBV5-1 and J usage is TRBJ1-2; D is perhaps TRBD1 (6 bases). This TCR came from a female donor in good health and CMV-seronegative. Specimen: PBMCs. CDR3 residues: CASSSGLGAHYGYTF. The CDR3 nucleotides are TGCGCCAGCAGCTCGGGTCTGGGGGCTCACTATGGCTACACCTTC. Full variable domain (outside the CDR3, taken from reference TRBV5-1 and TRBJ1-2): KAGVTQTPRYLIKTRGQQVTLSCSPISGHRSVSWYQQTPGQGLQFLFEYFSETQRNKGNFPGRFSGRQFSNSRSEMNVSTLELGDSALYLCASSSGLGAHYGYTFGSGTRLTVV.